This T cell receptor beta chain was obtained from a study of vaccination and CD4 T cells after COVID-19. Turning to the study itself: A CEFX pool, an HIV-1 Nef pool, or else no peptide went into the control cultures.

Per the germline V gene, CDR1 is MNHEY and CDR2 is SVGEGT. Trimming took off 6 bases at V and 8 bases at J, with 13 bases between the two ends. The CDR3 has 12 residues. Treatment indicated: roughly nine-day PBMC culture with coronavirus spike peptide pools or control peptides (ViraFEST assay). Only a few counts were recorded for this clonotype. Its target is unknown. Once obtained from cultured CD4+ T cells, the DNA was sequenced using the Oncomine TCR Beta short-read assay. TCRdb used MiXCR to reprocess the PCR reads, holding one entry per CDR3 protein. The table lists around 10,000 distinct CDR3 sequences, over 60% of them singletons.

V and J are TRBV6-2 or TRBV6-3 and TRBJ1-2; D gene uncertain. The sequenced sample consisted of CD4+ T cells from blood, cultured in vitro. The sequence was obtained from a human donor who had recovered from COVID-19. The CDR3 DNA follows: TGTGCCAGCAGCGAAGGCGGGTACGGCTACACCTTC. This codes for CASSEGGYGYTF.